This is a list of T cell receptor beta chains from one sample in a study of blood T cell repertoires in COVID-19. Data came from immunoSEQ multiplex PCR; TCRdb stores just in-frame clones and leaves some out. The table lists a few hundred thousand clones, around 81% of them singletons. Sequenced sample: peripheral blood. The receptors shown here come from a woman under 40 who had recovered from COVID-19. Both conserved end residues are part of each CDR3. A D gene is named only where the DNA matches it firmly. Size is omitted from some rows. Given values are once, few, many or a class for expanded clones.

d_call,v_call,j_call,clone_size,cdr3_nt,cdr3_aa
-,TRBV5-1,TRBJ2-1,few,TGCGCCAGCAGCTTGGTCGGAGGGGCCTACAATGAGCAGTTCTTC,CASSLVGGAYNEQFF
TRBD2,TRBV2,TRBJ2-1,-,TGTGCCAGCAATTTAGCGGGGGTAAGGAATGAGCAGTTCTTC,CASNLAGVRNEQFF
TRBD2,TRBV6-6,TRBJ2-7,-,TGTGCCAGCAGGACCGGGACTAGCGGAAATTACGAGCAGTACTTC,CASRTGTSGNYEQYF
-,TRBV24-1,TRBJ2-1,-,TGTGCCACCAGTGATACTGAGACCCGGGGGAACAATGAGCAGTTCTTC,CATSDTETRGNNEQFF
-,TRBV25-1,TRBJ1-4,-,TGTGCCAGCAGTGAATTCGGGGGGGTGGCAAGCGAAAAACTGTTTTTT,CASSEFGGVASEKLFF
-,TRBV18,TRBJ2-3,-,TGTGCCAGCTCGGACGGGGAGGATACGCAGTATTTT,CASSDGEDTQYF
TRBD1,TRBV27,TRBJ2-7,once,TGTGCCAGCAGGCACCCGGGACAGACTTACGAGCAGTACTTC,CASRHPGQTYEQYF
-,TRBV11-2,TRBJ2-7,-,TGTGCCAGCAGCTTATCTCCGGGCTCGGGAGAGCAGTACTTC,CASSLSPGSGEQYF
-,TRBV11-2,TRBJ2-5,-,TGTGCCAGCGAGGGCCGGGCCCAAGAGACCCAGTACTTC,CASEGRAQETQYF
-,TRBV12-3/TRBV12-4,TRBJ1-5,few,TGTGCCAGCAGTTTTACAGGTGGGCCCCAGCATTTT,CASSFTGGPQHF
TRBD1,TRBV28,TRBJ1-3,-,TGTGCCAGCAGCCAGGACAGGGCTGGAAACACCATATATTTT,CASSQDRAGNTIYF
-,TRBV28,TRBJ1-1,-,TGTGCCAGCAGTCGGGACAATGCTGCTGAAGCTTTCTTT,CASSRDNAAEAFF
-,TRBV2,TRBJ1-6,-,TGTGCCAGCATCGGAGATAATTCACCCCTCCACTTT,CASIGDNSPLHF
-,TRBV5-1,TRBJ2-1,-,TGCGCCAGCAGCTTGGCCGACTCCCATAGGGGCAATGAGCAGTTCTTC,CASSLADSHRGNEQFF
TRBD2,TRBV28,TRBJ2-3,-,TGTGCCAGCAGTTTCCCCCGCCGGCGGGAGGGCCCCACAGATACGCAGTATTTT,CASSFPRRREGPTDTQYF
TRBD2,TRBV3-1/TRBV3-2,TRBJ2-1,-,TGTGCCACTACACCGGCCGGGAGGGCCCACAATGAGCAGTTCTTC,CATTPAGRAHNEQFF
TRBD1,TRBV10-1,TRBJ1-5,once,TGCGCCAGTAATTCCAAAAGACAGGGCGGCAATCAGCCCCAGCATTTT,CASNSKRQGGNQPQHF
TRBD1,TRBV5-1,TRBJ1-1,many,TGCGCCAGCAGCGGACAGGGATACACTGAAGCTTTCTTT,CASSGQGYTEAFF
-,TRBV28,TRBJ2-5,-,TGTGCCAGCAGCCCCCTCGAAGAGACCCAGTACTTC,CASSPLEETQYF
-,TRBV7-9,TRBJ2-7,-,TGTGCCAGCAGCGCACAGGGAAGAGAAGGCTACGAGCAGTACTTC,CASSAQGREGYEQYF
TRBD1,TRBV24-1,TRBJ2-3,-,TGTGCCACCAGTGATCAGACAGGGGGGGGCACAGATACGCAGTATTTT,CATSDQTGGGTDTQYF
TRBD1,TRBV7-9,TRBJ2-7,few,TGTGCCAGCAGCTTGATTCCCGGACAGGGGGCGCGAGAGCAGTACTTC,CASSLIPGQGAREQYF
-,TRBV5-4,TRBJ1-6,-,TGTGCCAGCAGTCGGGGGGCAGGGGAAGCTTTTTCACCCCTCCACTTT,CASSRGAGEAFSPLHF
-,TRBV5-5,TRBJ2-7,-,TGTGCCAGCAGCTTGGATCAGGCCTACCGCCGATTTCGCGAGCAGTACTTC,CASSLDQAYRRFREQYF
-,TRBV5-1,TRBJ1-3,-,TGCGCCAGCAGCTTCGAGGGATCTGGAAACACCATATATTTT,CASSFEGSGNTIYF
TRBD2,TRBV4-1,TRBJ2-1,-,TGCGCCAGCAGCCCAACCAGCGGGATCTACAATGAGCAGTTCTTC,CASSPTSGIYNEQFF
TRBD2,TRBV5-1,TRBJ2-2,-,TGCGCCAGCAGCCCGATGACTAGCGCAAACACCGGGGAGCTGTTTTTT,CASSPMTSANTGELFF
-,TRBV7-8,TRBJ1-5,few,TGTGCCAGCAGCTCCACGCCCAGGCGTAGCGTCGGTCATAGCAATCAGCCCCAGCATTTT,CASSSTPRRSVGHSNQPQHF
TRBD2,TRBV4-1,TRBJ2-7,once,TGCGCCAGCAGGATGTTAGCGGGTATACCCTACGAGCAGTACTTC,CASRMLAGIPYEQYF
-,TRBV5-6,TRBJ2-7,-,TGTGCCAGCAGCTTGGAGGGAGGGCAGTACTTC,CASSLEGGQYF
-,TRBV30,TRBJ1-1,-,TGTGCCTGGAGTGTACCGCGGGTGGGGGCCACTGAAGCTTTCTTT,CAWSVPRVGATEAFF
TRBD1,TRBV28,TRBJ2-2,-,TGTGCCAGCAGCCCAGGGGGTTCAGGCGCCGGGGAGCTGTTTTTT,CASSPGGSGAGELFF
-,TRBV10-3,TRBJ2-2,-,TGTGCCATCAGTGAGCGGAGGGTCGGGGACACCGGGGAGCTGTTTTTT,CAISERRVGDTGELFF
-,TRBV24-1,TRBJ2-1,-,TGTGCCACCAGTGGACTAGGGTACAATGAGCAGTTCTTC,CATSGLGYNEQFF
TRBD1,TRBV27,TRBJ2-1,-,TGTGCCAGCAGTTTATTGGGGACAGGGGGTTACAATGAGCAGTTCTTC,CASSLLGTGGYNEQFF
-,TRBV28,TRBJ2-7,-,TGTGCCAGCAGTTCAGGGACATCCGGTAAATCCGAGCAGTACTTC,CASSSGTSGKSEQYF
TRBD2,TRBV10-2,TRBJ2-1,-,TGCGCCACCGGACTAGCGGAGGGACCTAATGAGCAGTTCTTC,CATGLAEGPNEQFF
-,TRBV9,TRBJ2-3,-,TGTGCCAGCAGCCCCCGACTAGAAAGTACAGATACGCAGTATTTT,CASSPRLESTDTQYF
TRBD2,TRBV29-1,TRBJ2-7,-,TGCAGCGTCCAGACTAGCGGGACCTACGAGCAGTACTTC,CSVQTSGTYEQYF
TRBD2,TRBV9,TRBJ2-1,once,TGTGCCAGCAGCCTGACTAGCGGGAGCTCCTACAATGAGCAGTTCTTC,CASSLTSGSSYNEQFF
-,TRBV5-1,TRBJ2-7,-,TGCGCCAGCAGCTTTCAGGGGGGAAGCTCCTACGAGCAGTACTTC,CASSFQGGSSYEQYF
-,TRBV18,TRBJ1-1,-,TGTGCCAGCTCACCCACAGAGAACACTGAAGCTTTCTTT,CASSPTENTEAFF
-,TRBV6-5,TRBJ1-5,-,TGTGCCAGCAGTTACCTCTCAGGGAAGGATCAGTCCCAGCATTTT,CASSYLSGKDQSQHF
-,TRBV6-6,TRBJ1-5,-,TGTGCCAGCAGTTACTCACGGGGAAATCAGCCCCAGCATTTT,CASSYSRGNQPQHF
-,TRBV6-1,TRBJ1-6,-,TGTGCCAGCAGTGAATGGCTGGCAGGGGTGACTAATTCACCCCTCCACTTT,CASSEWLAGVTNSPLHF
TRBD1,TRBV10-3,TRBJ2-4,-,TGTGCCATCAGTCCAGGGGGACGAAACATTCAGTACTTC,CAISPGGRNIQYF
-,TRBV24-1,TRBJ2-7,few,TGTGCCACCAGTGATTTGCAGTTTCCCTACGAGCAGTACTTC,CATSDLQFPYEQYF
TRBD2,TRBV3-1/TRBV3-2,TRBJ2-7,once,TGTGCCAGCAGCCGGACTAGCGGGAGAATCGAGCAGTACTTC,CASSRTSGRIEQYF
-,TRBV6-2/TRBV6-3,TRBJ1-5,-,TGTGCCAGCAGTTACGTCAGGGGCGGGAATCAGCCCCAGCATTTT,CASSYVRGGNQPQHF
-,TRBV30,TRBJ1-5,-,TGTGCCTGGAGCGTGCAACGGGGCAATCAGCCCCAGCATTTT,CAWSVQRGNQPQHF
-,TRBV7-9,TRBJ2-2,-,TGTGCCAGCACCTCCGGAGGCCAGAACACCGGGGAGCTGTTTTTT,CASTSGGQNTGELFF
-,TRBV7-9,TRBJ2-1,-,TGTGCCAGCAGCTTAGGAGCCAACAATGAGCAGTTCTTC,CASSLGANNEQFF
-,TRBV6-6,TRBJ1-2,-,TGTGCCAGCAGTTACGGGGTCGGAGGGGGCTACACCTTC,CASSYGVGGGYTF